Described below is a single T cell receptor beta chain sequence and its context. No antigen is known for it. The multiple sclerosis control group consisted of treatment-naive patients whose relapsing-remitting disease, which was either stable or active, fulfilled revised McDonald criteria. This entry belongs to a study of CD8 T cells in Susac syndrome. Study results and caveats: As the study acknowledged, the number of individuals who were part of its TCR sequencing and HLA analysis was relatively small.

Trimming removed 5 bases at V and 3 bases at J, with 14 bases between. Germline V lookup: CDR1 SGHTA, CDR2 FQGNSA. CDR3 length equals 15 residues. A quantity of about 0.5 to 1 ug RNA underwent reverse transcription using random hexamers. TCR beta CDR3 was amplified by immunoSEQ covering 54 Vbeta and 13 Jbeta. MiXCR, applied by TCRdb to the immunoSEQ multiplex PCR reads, yields one record per CDR3 protein. The sample includes 73,000 or so distinct CDR3 sequences, around 96% of them seen just once. This chain uses TRBV7-2 with TRBJ2-1; the D gene is possibly TRBD2 (6 bases). This TCR derives from a human donor with multiple sclerosis. Sequencing was performed on CD8+ T cells from PBMCs. CDR3: CASSLRDSSYNEQFF. CDR3 DNA: TGTGCCAGCAGCCTCCGGGACTCCAGCTACAATGAGCAGTTCTTC.